This entry lists 28 T cell receptor beta chains sequenced from one sample in a study of cytomegalovirus exposure and HLA in healthy donors. Primers: 60 Vbeta forward and 13 Jbeta reverse. TCRdb's copy holds only in-frame clones and misses some; the assay was immunoSEQ multiplex PCR. The repertoire consists of approximately 190,000 clones, with approximately 78% occurring once and the leading ten covering 0.7% to 0.95%. The sequencing sample was made of PBMCs. The receptor source for this set is a woman younger than 30 in good health and CMV-seronegative.

This chain links TRBV7-9 with TRBJ2-7; D is ambiguous. V gave up 4 bases and J gave up 4 bases, with 14 bases separating them. CDR1 is SEHNR and CDR2 is FQNEAQ in the germline V gene (reference sequence). The CDR3 covers 14 residues. The CDR3 reads CASSSREAAYEQYF. CDR3 sequence (DNA): TGTGCCAGCAGCTCTCGCGAAGCAGCGTACGAGCAGTACTTC.

This chain connects TRBV19 to TRBJ1-1; D ambiguous. Trimming cost V 7 bases and J 1 base, with 4 bases left between them. This CDR3 region has 11 residues. The V gene's germline CDR1 is LNHDA and CDR2 SQIVND (reference sequence). CDR3 region: CASNKNTEAFF. For the CDR3, the DNA is TGTGCCAGTAATAAGAACACTGAAGCTTTCTTT. The full variable domain, its missing parts supplied by reference TRBV19 and TRBJ1-1, is DGGITQSPKYLFRKEGQNVTLSCEQNLNHDAMYWYRQDPGQGLRLIYYSQIVNDFQKGDIAEGYSVSREKKESFPLTVTSAQKNPTAFYLCASNKNTEAFFGQGTRLTVV.

The rearrangement joins TRBV7-6 to TRBJ2-3; 7 bases agree with TRBD2. Germline values: CDR1 SGHVS, CDR2 FNYEAQ. The CDR3 runs to 15 residues. V shed 2 bases, J shed 5 bases, and the junction held 7 bases outside the gene matches. CDR3 nucleotide sequence: TGTGCCAGCAGCTTACCCCCCGGACTAGTAGATACGCAGTATTTT. This translates into CASSLPPGLVDTQYF.

CDR3 nucleotides: TGTGCCAGTAGGCGGGGTGCCACTGAAGCTTTCTTT. This gives the protein CASRRGATEAFF. This chain joins TRBV19 and TRBJ1-1; D gene uncertain. The CDR3 runs to 12 residues. With 6 bases removed from V and 4 bases from J, the gap between germline ends came to 9 bases. Germline V CDR1 and CDR2: LNHDA, SQIVND (reference sequence).

The chain is built from TRBV18 and TRBJ2-3, with D possibly matching TRBD2 (5 bases). The CDR3 extends over 14 amino acids. The V end lost 6 bases, the J end lost 2 bases, and 12 bases lay between the germline ends. The V gene's germline CDR1 is KGHSH and CDR2 LQKENI. The CDR3 sequence is CASSDGGYTDTQYF. The CDR3 DNA sequence: TGTGCCAGCTCCGATGGCGGGTACACAGATACGCAGTATTTT. The whole variable domain, filled in from reference TRBV18 and TRBJ2-3, reads NAGVMQNPRHLVRRRGQEARLRCSPMKGHSHVYWYRQLPEEGLKFMVYLQKENIIDESGMPKERFSAEFPKEGPSILRIQQVVRGDSAAYFCASSDGGYTDTQYFGPGTRLTVL.

The V and J genes are TRBV7-2 and TRBJ2-1; D is perhaps TRBD2 (5 bases). Trimming took off 1 base at V and 4 bases at J, with 8 bases between the two ends. Germline V gene sequence: CDR1 SGHTA, CDR2 FQGNSA. The CDR3 has 14 amino acids. DNA for the CDR3: TGTGCCAGCAGCTTAGTGTCGGGGTACAATGAGCAGTTCTTC. Encoded protein: CASSLVSGYNEQFF.

The rearrangement joins TRBV5-6 to TRBJ1-3; perhaps TRBD1 as D (5 bases). The CDR3 has 15 residues. Trimming removed 4 bases from V and 1 base from J, with 12 bases in between. Germline CDR1 is SGHDT and CDR2 is YYEEEE. CDR3 residues: CASSELGGSGNTIYF. CDR3 nucleotides: TGTGCCAGCAGCGAACTGGGGGGGTCTGGAAACACCATATATTTT.

The chain joins TRBV28 to TRBJ2-1; 10 nucleotides match TRBD2. Trimming at V came to 6 bases and at J to 7 bases, leaving 12 bases not matched to a gene. This CDR3 has 16 residues. The germline CDR1 and CDR2 sequences are MDHEN and SYDVKM. The CDR3 sequence is CASSPLSGRLRNEQFF. The CDR3 DNA sequence: TGTGCCAGCAGCCCCCTTAGCGGGAGGCTTAGAAATGAGCAGTTCTTC.

This clone was picked up one time. V is TRBV28 and J is TRBJ1-5; a weak D match, TRBD1 (6 bases). The CDR3 runs to 13 residues. Germline CDR1 reads MDHEN; CDR2 reads SYDVKM. The V gene lost 2 bases and the J gene lost 6 bases, with 8 bases spanning the gap. The CDR3 loop is CASSLGGIQPQHF. The CDR3 DNA reads TGTGCCAGCAGTTTAGGGGGCATTCAGCCCCAGCATTTT.

The chain recombines TRBV13 with TRBJ2-7, with a possible D match to TRBD1 (5 bases). Trimming removed 2 bases from V and 0 bases from J, with 11 bases in between. Per the germline V gene, CDR1 is PRHDT and CDR2 is FYEKMQ (reference sequence). CDR3 size: 15 residues. The CDR3 here is CASSLNQGSSYEQYF. The CDR3 DNA reads as TGTGCCAGCAGCTTAAATCAGGGATCCTCCTACGAGCAGTACTTC.

The chain couples TRBV18 to TRBJ2-7; D remains ambiguous. The CDR3 contains 12 residues. Trimming removed 5 bases from V and 2 bases from J, with 7 bases in between. In germline, CDR1 is KGHSH, CDR2 LQKENI. The DNA of the CDR3 is TGTGCCAGCTCAAAGCAAACCTACGAGCAGTACTTC. This gives the protein CASSKQTYEQYF.

The genes are TRBV19 and TRBJ2-3; 11 bases are shared with TRBD2. Germline-derived CDR1 and CDR2 are LNHDA and SQIVND (reference sequence). The CDR3 length is 17 residues. V trimming: 7 bases; J trimming: 5 bases; junction bases outside the gene matches: 14. Here the CDR3 DNA reads TGTGCCAGTAACCGACGCGAGACTAGCGGGATATTAGATACGCAGTATTTT. Translation: CASNRRETSGILDTQYF.

The rearrangement uses TRBV19 and TRBJ1-2; 7 bases are a match to TRBD1. The germline gives CDR1 LNHDA, CDR2 SQIVND (reference sequence). There are 15 residues in the CDR3. The J segment lost 3 bases and the V segment lost 2 bases, leaving 6 bases of the junction unmatched. DNA of the CDR3: TGTGCCAGTAGTATACGCGACAGGGTACACTATGGCTACACCTTC. Translation: CASSIRDRVHYGYTF.

In its sample, this clone was seen a few times. This chain uses TRBV6-6 with TRBJ2-7, with D perhaps matching TRBD2 (6 bases). Per the germline V gene, CDR1 is MNHNY and CDR2 is SVGAGI (reference sequence). This CDR3 is 16 amino acids long. The V end was cut by 4 bases, the J end by 2 bases, with 18 bases between. In DNA form, the CDR3 reads TGTGCCAGCAGTTCTCGTAATTGGGAGGCCCCCTACGAGCAGTACTTC. Translated, it gives CASSSRNWEAPYEQYF.

This clone turned up a few times. V and J are TRBV4-2 and TRBJ2-5, with TRBD2 matching 9 bases. The CDR3 is 15 amino acids. Germline V gives CDR1 LGHNA, CDR2 YNFKEQ. V lost 0 bases to trimming and J lost 1 base; unmatched junction nucleotides: 0. In nucleotides, the CDR3 is TGTGCCAGCAGCCAAGAGCGGGGGGGCCAAGAGACCCAGTACTTC. Protein sequence: CASSQERGGQETQYF.

This clone was seen once. The chain is built from TRBV27 and TRBJ1-2; 12 bases fit TRBD1. The V and J ends lost 7 bases and 7 bases, in that order; junction bases with no gene match: 10. CDR3 length: 15 amino acids. Germline V gives CDR1 MNHEY, CDR2 SMNVEV (reference sequence). The CDR3 coding sequence is TGTGCCAGCACGGGGTCCGGGACAGGGGGCTTTGGCTACACCTTC. It encodes CASTGSGTGGFGYTF.

The V call is TRBV10-1, the J call TRBJ1-5; TRBD1 might be the D (6 bases). V was cut by 6 bases and J by 0 bases, with 18 bases left in between. The CDR3 contains 17 residues. The germline gives CDR1 WNHNN, CDR2 SYGVQD (reference sequence). CDR3: CASRHVWDTDSNQPQHF. CDR3 sequence (DNA): TGCGCCAGCAGACATGTGTGGGACACAGATAGCAATCAGCCCCAGCATTTT.

This clone was counted only a few times. V usage is TRBV2 and J usage is TRBJ1-2; tentative D call: TRBD1 (5 bases). The CDR3 runs to 13 residues. The germline CDR1 and CDR2 sequences are SNHLY and FYNNEI. Trimming shortened V by 10 bases and J by 2 bases, and 14 bases separated the two germline ends. CDR3 region: CAKGRGPNYGYTF. The CDR3 nucleotides are TGTGCCAAGGGGAGGGGCCCAAACTATGGCTACACCTTC.

The gene calls are TRBV5-4 and TRBJ2-5; TRBD2 matches at 9 bases. Germline CDR1 reads SGHNT; CDR2 reads YYREEE (reference sequence). The CDR3 runs 15 residues. V dropped 2 bases and J dropped 3; count of bases not matched to a gene: 5. The chain's CDR3 is CASSFGRGGEETQYF. The CDR3, as DNA: TGTGCCAGCAGCTTTGGGCGGGGGGGCGAAGAGACCCAGTACTTC.

In this sample, this clone turned up a few times. J is TRBJ1-6 and V is TRBV7-6; unclear D gene. Germline CDR1 SGHVS, CDR2 FNYEAQ. V was trimmed by 2 bases and J by 6 bases, leaving 8 bases between them. This CDR3 is 14 amino acids long. The CDR3 loop is CASSLTGVNSPLHF. CDR3 sequence (DNA): TGTGCCAGCAGCTTAACCGGGGTTAATTCACCCCTCCACTTT.

The chain joins TRBV27 to TRBJ2-7; D uncertain. V was cut by 7 bases and J by 1 base, with 8 bases left in between. Germline V gene lookup returns CDR1 MNHEY and CDR2 SMNVEV (reference sequence). The CDR3 totals 12 residues. The CDR3 loop is CASKLGSYEQYF. The DNA for the CDR3 is TGTGCCAGCAAGCTTGGTTCCTACGAGCAGTACTTC.

The chain employs TRBV2 and TRBJ2-5, with D possibly being TRBD2 (5 bases). CDR1 SNHLY and CDR2 FYNNEI come from the germline V gene. The CDR3 loop spans 14 amino acids. The V end lost 7 bases, the J end lost 2 bases, and 14 bases lay between the germline ends. This CDR3 is CASILDFLQETQYF. The CDR3 DNA sequence: TGTGCCAGCATCCTGGACTTCCTTCAAGAGACCCAGTACTTC.

The chain recombines TRBV2 with TRBJ2-1; no clear D. The CDR3 consists of 14 residues. V dropped 7 bases and J dropped 1 base, with 11 bases sitting between them. Germline V gives CDR1 SNHLY, CDR2 FYNNEI. CDR3 region: CASIRTESYNEQFF. Written as DNA, the CDR3 is TGTGCCAGCATTCGAACAGAATCCTACAATGAGCAGTTCTTC.

The chain carries TRBV6-5 and TRBJ2-3; TRBD2 might be the D (7 bases). The CDR3 runs to 16 residues. The V gene's germline CDR1 is MNHEY and CDR2 SVGAGI. V was shortened by 4 bases and J by 9 bases, with 23 bases between the two germline ends. For the CDR3, the DNA is TGTGCCAGCAGTTCCCGCCAACGGGGGGCCGGGGGGACGCAGTATTTT. This translates into CASSSRQRGAGGTQYF.

The chain links TRBV2 to TRBJ2-2; no definite D call. CDR1 is SNHLY, CDR2 FYNNEI, per germline. The V end lost 6 bases, the J end lost 3 bases, and 5 bases lay between the germline ends. The CDR3 covers 12 residues. The DNA for the CDR3 is TGTGCCAGCAGATCATACACCGGGGAGCTGTTTTTT. Its protein product is CASRSYTGELFF.

The genes are TRBV28 and TRBJ2-1; tentatively, D is TRBD2 (5 bases). V lost 5 bases to trimming and J lost 6 bases, with 17 bases between them. This CDR3 spans 15 amino acids. Germline V gives CDR1 MDHEN, CDR2 SYDVKM. The CDR3 nucleotides read TGTGCCAGCAGTACCCCGGTGGGAGAGGGCAATGAGCAGTTCTTC. It encodes CASSTPVGEGNEQFF.

In regard to this clone: The same CDR3 is also encoded by other DNA sequences in this sample. This chain uses TRBV7-3 with TRBJ2-7; D is possibly TRBD2 (6 bases). The CDR3 has 13 residues. Germline CDR1 reads SGHTA; CDR2 reads FQGTGA. V lost 5 bases, J lost 3 bases, and 11 bases lay in between. This CDR3 is CASSLGLNYEQYF. Here the CDR3 DNA reads TGTGCCAGCAGCCTGGGACTTAACTACGAGCAGTACTTC.

The chain recombines TRBV10-3 with TRBJ2-1; D remains unclear. Looked up from germline, CDR1 is ENHRY and CDR2 is SYGVKD. The CDR3 covers 16 residues. The germline V and J ends were trimmed by 0 bases and 10 bases, with 19 bases remaining between them. The CDR3 coding sequence is TGTGCCATCAGTGAGTCCCGACTGTCTTATGTAACCGAGCAGTTCTTC. This codes for CAISESRLSYVTEQFF.